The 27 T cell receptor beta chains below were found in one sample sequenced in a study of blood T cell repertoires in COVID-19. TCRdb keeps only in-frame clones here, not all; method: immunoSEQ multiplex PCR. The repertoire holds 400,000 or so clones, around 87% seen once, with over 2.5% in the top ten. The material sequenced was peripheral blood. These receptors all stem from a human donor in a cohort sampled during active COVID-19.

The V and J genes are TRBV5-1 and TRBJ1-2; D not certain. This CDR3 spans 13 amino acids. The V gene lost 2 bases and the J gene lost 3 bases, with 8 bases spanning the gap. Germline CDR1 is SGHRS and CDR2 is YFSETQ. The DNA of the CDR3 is TGCGCCAGCAGCTTAGGCGGTCACTATGGCTACACCTTC. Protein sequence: CASSLGGHYGYTF.

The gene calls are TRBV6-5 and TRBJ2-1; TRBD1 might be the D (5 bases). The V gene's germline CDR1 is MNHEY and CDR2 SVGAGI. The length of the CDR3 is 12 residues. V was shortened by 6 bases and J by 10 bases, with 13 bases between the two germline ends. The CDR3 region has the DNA TGTGCCAGCAGCCAAAGGGGCAGAGAGCAGTTCTTC. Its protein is CASSQRGREQFF.

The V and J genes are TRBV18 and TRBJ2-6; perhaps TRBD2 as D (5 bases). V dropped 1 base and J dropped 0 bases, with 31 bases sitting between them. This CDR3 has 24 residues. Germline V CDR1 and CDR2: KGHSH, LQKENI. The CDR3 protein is CASSPLLGLGSIEPILSGANVLTF. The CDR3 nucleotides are TGTGCCAGCTCACCACTTTTAGGACTGGGTTCTATTGAACCAATACTCTCTGGGGCCAACGTCCTGACTTTC.

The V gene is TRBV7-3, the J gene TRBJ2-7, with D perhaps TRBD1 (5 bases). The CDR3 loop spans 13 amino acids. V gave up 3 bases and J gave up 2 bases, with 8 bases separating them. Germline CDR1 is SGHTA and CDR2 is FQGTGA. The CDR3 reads CASSLGRTYEQYF. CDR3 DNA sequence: TGTGCCAGCAGCTTGGGGCGAACCTACGAGCAGTACTTC.

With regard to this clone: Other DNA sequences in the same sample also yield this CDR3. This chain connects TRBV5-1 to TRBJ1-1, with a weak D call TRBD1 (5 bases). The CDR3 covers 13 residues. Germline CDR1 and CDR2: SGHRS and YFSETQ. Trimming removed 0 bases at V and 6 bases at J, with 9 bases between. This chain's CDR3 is CASSLAREAEAFF. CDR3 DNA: TGCGCCAGCAGCTTGGCCAGGGAGGCTGAAGCTTTCTTT.

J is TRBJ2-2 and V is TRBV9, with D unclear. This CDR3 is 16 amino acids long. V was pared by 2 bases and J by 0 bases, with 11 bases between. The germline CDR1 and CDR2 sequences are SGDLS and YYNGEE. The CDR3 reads CASSVPLSANTGELFF. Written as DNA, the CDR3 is TGTGCCAGCAGCGTTCCCCTAAGCGCGAACACCGGGGAGCTGTTTTTT.

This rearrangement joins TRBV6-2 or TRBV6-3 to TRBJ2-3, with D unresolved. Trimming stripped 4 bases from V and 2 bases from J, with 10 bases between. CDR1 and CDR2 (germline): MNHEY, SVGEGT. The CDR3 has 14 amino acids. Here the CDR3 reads CASSSSFSTDTQYF. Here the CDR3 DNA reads TGTGCCAGCAGTTCGTCCTTCTCCACAGATACGCAGTATTTT.

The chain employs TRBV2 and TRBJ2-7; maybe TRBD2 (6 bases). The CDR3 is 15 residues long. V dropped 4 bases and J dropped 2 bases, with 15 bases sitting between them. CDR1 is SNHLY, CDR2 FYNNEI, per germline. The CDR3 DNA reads TGTGCCAGCAGTGTTGGCCCAGCGGGCCCCTACGAGCAGTACTTC. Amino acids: CASSVGPAGPYEQYF.

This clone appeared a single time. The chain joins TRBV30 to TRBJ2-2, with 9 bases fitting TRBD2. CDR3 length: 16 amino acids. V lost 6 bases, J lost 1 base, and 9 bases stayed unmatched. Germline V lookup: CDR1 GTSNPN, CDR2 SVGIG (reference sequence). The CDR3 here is CACPTSGWGNTGELFF. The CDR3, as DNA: TGTGCCTGCCCGACTAGCGGATGGGGGAACACCGGGGAGCTGTTTTTT.

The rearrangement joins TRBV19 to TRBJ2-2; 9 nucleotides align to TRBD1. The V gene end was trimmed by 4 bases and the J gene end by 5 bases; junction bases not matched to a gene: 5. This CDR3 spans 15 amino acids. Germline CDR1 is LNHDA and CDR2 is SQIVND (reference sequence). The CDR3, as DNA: TGTGCCAGTAGTAGGGGACAGGGAAGAACCGGGGAGCTGTTTTTT. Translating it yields CASSRGQGRTGELFF.

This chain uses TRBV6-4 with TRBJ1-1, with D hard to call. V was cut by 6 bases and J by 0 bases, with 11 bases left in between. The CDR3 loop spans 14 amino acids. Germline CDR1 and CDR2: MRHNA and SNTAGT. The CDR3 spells CASRPQALNTEAFF. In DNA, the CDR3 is TGTGCCAGCAGACCCCAGGCGCTGAACACTGAAGCTTTCTTT.

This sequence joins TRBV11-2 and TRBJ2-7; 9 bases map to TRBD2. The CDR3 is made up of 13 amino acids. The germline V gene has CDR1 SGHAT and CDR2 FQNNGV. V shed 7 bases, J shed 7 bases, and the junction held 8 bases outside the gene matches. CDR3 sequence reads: CASKGGGASEQYF. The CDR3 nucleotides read TGTGCCAGCAAAGGCGGGGGGGCCTCTGAGCAGTACTTC. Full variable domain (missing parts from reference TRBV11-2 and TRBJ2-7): EAGVAQSPRYKIIEKRQSVAFWCNPISGHATLYWYQQILGQGPKLLIQFQNNGVVDDSQLPKDRFSAERLKGVDSTLKIQPAKLEDSAVYLCASKGGGASEQYFGPGTRLTVT.

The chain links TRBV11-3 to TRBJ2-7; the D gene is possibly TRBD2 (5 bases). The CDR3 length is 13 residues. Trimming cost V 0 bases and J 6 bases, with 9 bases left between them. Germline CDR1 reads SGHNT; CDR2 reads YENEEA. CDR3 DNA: TGTGCCAGCAGCTTAGAGAGGGATTCCGAGCAGTACTTC. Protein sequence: CASSLERDSEQYF.

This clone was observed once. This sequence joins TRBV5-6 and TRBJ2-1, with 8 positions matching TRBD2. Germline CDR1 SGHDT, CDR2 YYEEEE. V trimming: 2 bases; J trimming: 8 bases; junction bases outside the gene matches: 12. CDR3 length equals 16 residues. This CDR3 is CASSLTIGTRGDEQFF. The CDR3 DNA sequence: TGTGCCAGCAGCTTAACGATCGGGACTAGAGGAGATGAGCAGTTCTTC.

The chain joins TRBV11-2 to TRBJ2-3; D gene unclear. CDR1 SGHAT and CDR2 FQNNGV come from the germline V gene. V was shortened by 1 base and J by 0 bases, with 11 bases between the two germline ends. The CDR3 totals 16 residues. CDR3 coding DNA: TGTGCCAGCAGCTTAGTCTTCGCGGAAAGCACAGATACGCAGTATTTT. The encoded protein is CASSLVFAESTDTQYF.

The CDR3 coding sequence is TGTGCCAGTAGTATGGACAGGGGGCTAAATGGCTACACCTTC. It codes for CASSMDRGLNGYTF. This chain connects TRBV19 to TRBJ1-2; the match to TRBD1 covers 11 bases. Per germline, CDR1 LNHDA and CDR2 SQIVND (reference sequence). The V gene end was trimmed by 3 bases and the J gene end by 6 bases; junction bases not matched to a gene: 3. The CDR3 totals 14 residues.

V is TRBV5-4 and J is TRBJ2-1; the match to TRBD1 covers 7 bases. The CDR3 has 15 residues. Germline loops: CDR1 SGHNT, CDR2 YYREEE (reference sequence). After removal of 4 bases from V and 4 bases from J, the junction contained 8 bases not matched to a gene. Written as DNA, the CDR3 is TGTGCCAGCAGCCCCGGGACAGCTTTTTACAATGAGCAGTTCTTC. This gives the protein CASSPGTAFYNEQFF.

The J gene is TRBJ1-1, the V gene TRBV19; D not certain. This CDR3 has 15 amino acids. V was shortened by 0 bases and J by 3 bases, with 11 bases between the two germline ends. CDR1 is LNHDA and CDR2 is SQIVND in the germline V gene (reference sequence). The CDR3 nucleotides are TGTGCCAGTAGTATAGATGTAGAGGCGTACACTGAAGCTTTCTTT. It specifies CASSIDVEAYTEAFF.

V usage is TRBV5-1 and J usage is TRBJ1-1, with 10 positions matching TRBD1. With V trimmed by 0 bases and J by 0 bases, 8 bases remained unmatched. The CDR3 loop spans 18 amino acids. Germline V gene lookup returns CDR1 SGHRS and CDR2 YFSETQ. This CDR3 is CASSLDTGTGAMNTEAFF. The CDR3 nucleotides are TGCGCCAGCAGCTTGGACACCGGGACAGGGGCGATGAACACTGAAGCTTTCTTT.

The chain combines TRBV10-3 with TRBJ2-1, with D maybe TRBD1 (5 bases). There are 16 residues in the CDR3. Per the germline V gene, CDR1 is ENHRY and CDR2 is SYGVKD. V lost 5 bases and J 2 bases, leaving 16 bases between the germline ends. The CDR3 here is CAISNPMQGAYNEQFF. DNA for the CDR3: TGTGCCATCAGTAACCCGATGCAGGGCGCCTACAATGAGCAGTTCTTC.

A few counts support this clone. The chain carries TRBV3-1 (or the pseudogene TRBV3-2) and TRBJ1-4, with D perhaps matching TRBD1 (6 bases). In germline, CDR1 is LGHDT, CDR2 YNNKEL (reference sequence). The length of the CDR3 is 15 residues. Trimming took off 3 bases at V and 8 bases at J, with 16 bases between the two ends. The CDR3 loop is CASSQGRGSQEKLFF. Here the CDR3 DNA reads TGTGCCAGCAGCCAGGGAAGGGGGTCCCAAGAAAAACTGTTTTTT.

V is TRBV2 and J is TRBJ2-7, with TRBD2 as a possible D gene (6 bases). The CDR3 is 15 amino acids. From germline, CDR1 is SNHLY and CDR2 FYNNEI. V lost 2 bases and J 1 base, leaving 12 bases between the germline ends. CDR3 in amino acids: CASSERRAGSYEQYF. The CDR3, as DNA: TGTGCCAGCAGTGAACGCAGGGCGGGGTCCTACGAGCAGTACTTC.

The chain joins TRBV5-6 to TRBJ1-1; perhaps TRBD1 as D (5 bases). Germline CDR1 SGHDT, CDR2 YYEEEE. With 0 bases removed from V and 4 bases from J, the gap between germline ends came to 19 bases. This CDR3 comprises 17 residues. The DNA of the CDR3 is TGTGCCAGCAGCTTGGTCGCGGGGGATGTGCGTCGCACTGAAGCTTTCTTT. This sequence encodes CASSLVAGDVRRTEAFF.

The CDR3 spells CASSRTRTGAGYGYTF. CDR3 coding DNA: TGTGCCAGCAGCAGGACGCGCACAGGGGCCGGATATGGCTACACCTTC. The chain links TRBV7-9 to TRBJ1-2, with 7 bases aligning to TRBD1. Trimming at V came to 5 bases and at J to 5 bases, leaving 14 bases not matched to a gene. Germline CDR1 SEHNR, CDR2 FQNEAQ (reference sequence). The length of the CDR3 is 16 residues.

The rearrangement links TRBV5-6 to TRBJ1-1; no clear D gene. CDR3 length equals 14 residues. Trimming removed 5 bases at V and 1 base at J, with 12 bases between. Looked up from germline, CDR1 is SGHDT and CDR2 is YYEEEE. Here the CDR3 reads CASREGGRNTEAFF. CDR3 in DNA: TGTGCCAGCAGGGAGGGAGGGCGGAACACTGAAGCTTTCTTT.

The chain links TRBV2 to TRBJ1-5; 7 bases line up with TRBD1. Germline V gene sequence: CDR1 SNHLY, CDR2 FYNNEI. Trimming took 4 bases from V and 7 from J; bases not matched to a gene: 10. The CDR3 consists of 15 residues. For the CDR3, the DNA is TGTGCCAGCAGTGGACCGGCAGGGGGGCAGCAGCCCCAGCATTTT. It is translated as CASSGPAGGQQPQHF.

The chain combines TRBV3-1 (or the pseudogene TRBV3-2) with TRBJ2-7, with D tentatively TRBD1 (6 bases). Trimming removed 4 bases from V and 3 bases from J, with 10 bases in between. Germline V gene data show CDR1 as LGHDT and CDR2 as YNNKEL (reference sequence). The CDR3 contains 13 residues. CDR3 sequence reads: CASSPGQYYEQYF. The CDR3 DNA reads TGTGCCAGCAGCCCAGGACAGTACTACGAGCAGTACTTC.